The entry below describes one T cell receptor beta chain. The antigen remains unidentified. Germline lookup yields CDR1 MNHEY and CDR2 SVGEGT. The CDR3 covers 14 residues. Trimming took 5 bases from V and 4 from J, leaving 11 bases between them. The data originate from a study of T cell responses to AZD1222 COVID-19 vaccine. TCRdb's table, derived via immunoSEQ multiplex PCR, lists solely in-frame clones and lacks some. The repertoire holds about 160,000 clones, with approximately 90% as singletons. Study-level findings and limits: Females made up more of the donors, who were largely white British, and clonal diversity may have come out too low. Spike was spanned by vaccine-associated CD4 TCRs, with dominance at 160-218 and 743-854.

This receptor was identified in an adult who received the AZD1222 COVID-19 vaccine. The chain joins TRBV6-2 or TRBV6-3 to TRBJ2-2; possibly TRBD2 for D (6 bases). The source was peripheral blood, collected 28 days after the second AZD1222 dose. The DNA for the CDR3 is TGTGCCAGCAGTCGAACTAGCTCCACCGGGGAGCTGTTTTTT. Amino acid sequence: CASSRTSSTGELFF.